Each of the 26 T cell receptor beta chains below was sequenced from the same sample in a study of blood T cell repertoires in COVID-19. The method was immunoSEQ multiplex PCR; TCRdb's version includes in-frame clones alone and lacks a portion of them. The sample lists about 30,000 clones, 85% occurring once. Sequenced material: peripheral blood. The source of these receptors is an older man with active COVID-19.

The chain is built from TRBV30 and TRBJ2-7; D gene uncertain. Germline-derived CDR1 and CDR2 are GTSNPN and SVGIG (reference sequence). V shed 4 bases and J shed 4 bases, with 8 bases lying between them. The length of the CDR3 is 11 residues. The CDR3 DNA sequence: TGTGCCTGGATGCGCGGTTACGAGCAGTACTTC. Amino acid sequence: CAWMRGYEQYF.

The chain is built from TRBV11-2 and TRBJ2-7; 7 bases match TRBD2. Per the germline V gene, CDR1 is SGHAT and CDR2 is FQNNGV. The CDR3 length is 17 residues. Losses at the gene ends were 8 bases for V and 1 base for J; bases not matched to a gene: 17. The CDR3 spells CASQVGLAETWSYEQYF. The CDR3 DNA reads TGTGCCAGCCAGGTGGGGCTAGCGGAGACCTGGTCCTACGAGCAGTACTTC. Filled out from reference TRBV11-2 and TRBJ2-7, the complete variable domain reads EAGVAQSPRYKIIEKRQSVAFWCNPISGHATLYWYQQILGQGPKLLIQFQNNGVVDDSQLPKDRFSAERLKGVDSTLKIQPAKLEDSAVYLCASQVGLAETWSYEQYFGPGTRLTVT.

The chain has TRBV18 and TRBJ2-2; TRBD1 aligns across 8 bases. CDR3 length: 19 residues. CDR1 is KGHSH, CDR2 LQKENI, per germline. After removal of 1 base from V and 4 bases from J, the junction contained 14 bases not matched to a gene. The CDR3 coding sequence is TGTGCCAGCTCACCACAACCTGCCTTAACAGGGGGTGGCACCGGGGAGCTGTTTTTT. Protein: CASSPQPALTGGGTGELFF.

This clone came up once. J is TRBJ1-3 and V is TRBV15, with D tentatively TRBD1 (6 bases). The CDR3 contains 15 residues. Germline CDR1 is LNHNV and CDR2 is YYDKDF (reference sequence). V dropped 0 bases and J dropped 2 bases, with 8 bases sitting between them. CDR3 amino acids: CATSRDSGAGNTIYF. The CDR3 coding sequence is TGTGCCACCAGCAGAGATTCAGGGGCTGGAAACACCATATATTTT.

J is TRBJ1-5 and V is TRBV6-5; 7 bases agree with TRBD1. In germline, CDR1 is MNHEY, CDR2 SVGAGI. V shed 6 bases, J shed 9 bases, and the junction held 11 bases outside the gene matches. The CDR3 runs 14 residues. This CDR3 is CASRGQGEVWPQHF. CDR3 bases: TGTGCCAGCAGGGGTCAGGGGGAAGTTTGGCCCCAGCATTTT.

The V and J genes are TRBV7-2 and TRBJ1-1; D is unresolved. CDR1 is SGHTA, CDR2 FQGNSA, per germline. Trimming removed 5 bases from V and 1 base from J, with 8 bases in between. The CDR3 is 13 amino acids. CDR3 sequence (DNA): TGTGCCAGCAGCCCAACTTGGAACACTGAAGCTTTCTTT. Amino acids: CASSPTWNTEAFF.

This sequence joins TRBV4-1 and TRBJ2-7, with TRBD2 identical over 8 bases. The CDR3 is made up of 17 amino acids. The junction had 15 bases not matched to a gene; V was cut back by 1 base and J by 7 bases. CDR1 is MGHRA, CDR2 YSYEKL, per germline. In DNA, the CDR3 is TGCGCCAGCAGCCAAGGGGGAACACCGTCTCGGGGGGGTGAGCAGTACTTC. Protein sequence: CASSQGGTPSRGGEQYF.

In its sample, this clone was seen once. The rearrangement links TRBV19 to TRBJ1-1; 8 bases line up with TRBD1. The germline gives CDR1 LNHDA, CDR2 SQIVND (reference sequence). V shed 1 base, J shed 4 bases, and the junction held 11 bases outside the gene matches. CDR3 size: 17 residues. The CDR3 reads CASSIGRTGREGTEAFF. The CDR3 DNA reads as TGTGCCAGTAGTATAGGGAGGACAGGGAGGGAAGGCACTGAAGCTTTCTTT.

The V gene is TRBV19, the J gene TRBJ2-7, with D possibly being TRBD1 (5 bases). Trimming took off 3 bases at V and 0 bases at J, with 12 bases between the two ends. The CDR3 is 15 amino acids. Germline V gives CDR1 LNHDA, CDR2 SQIVND (reference sequence). CDR3 amino acids: CASSISPDTSYEQYF. The CDR3, as DNA: TGTGCCAGTAGTATCTCTCCGGACACCTCCTACGAGCAGTACTTC.

A few counts support this clone. The rearrangement joins TRBV19 to TRBJ2-2; 7 bases agree with TRBD1. Germline V gene sequence: CDR1 LNHDA, CDR2 SQIVND (reference sequence). This CDR3 has 15 amino acids. Trimming took 7 bases from V and 7 from J; bases not matched to a gene: 12. The CDR3 sequence is CASTAARGRIGELFF. The CDR3, as DNA: TGTGCCAGTACCGCGGCAAGGGGGCGGATCGGGGAGCTGTTTTTT.

The chain is built from TRBV19 and TRBJ2-5, with 9 bases fitting TRBD1. The length of the CDR3 is 15 residues. The germline gives CDR1 LNHDA, CDR2 SQIVND (reference sequence). Unmatched junction bases numbered 8, after V lost 2 bases and J lost 7 bases. In DNA, the CDR3 is TGTGCCAGTAGTATATACTCGGGACAGGGAGGGACCCAGTACTTC. Its protein product is CASSIYSGQGGTQYF.

The rearrangement uses TRBV2 and TRBJ2-5; TRBD1 matches at 7 bases. The J segment lost 2 bases and the V segment lost 8 bases, leaving 5 bases of the junction unmatched. CDR1 and CDR2 from the germline V gene are SNHLY and FYNNEI. The CDR3 is 13 residues long. The CDR3 DNA reads TGTGCCAGCGATGTCAGGGGGCAAGAGACCCAGTACTTC. Translated, it gives CASDVRGQETQYF.

The V gene is TRBV12-5, the J gene TRBJ2-2, with 8 positions matching TRBD1. J gave up 5 bases and V 3 bases, and 5 bases lay outside the gene matches. The CDR3 contains 15 residues. The germline V gene encodes CDR1 LGHNT and CDR2 FRNRAP. In DNA form, the CDR3 reads TGTGCTAGTGGTTTCGGACAGGGCGCTACCGGGGAGCTGTTTTTT. It specifies CASGFGQGATGELFF.

The rearrangement joins TRBV10-3 to TRBJ2-2; 8 bases are a match to TRBD2. Germline V lookup: CDR1 ENHRY, CDR2 SYGVKD. The CDR3 is 15 residues long. V trimming: 4 bases; J trimming: 4 bases; junction bases outside the gene matches: 5. Here the CDR3 DNA reads TGTGCCATCAGTGGGAGCGGGGGCGGCACCGGGGAGCTGTTTTTT. It is translated as CAISGSGGGTGELFF.

This clone was detected a few times. CDR3 sequence reads: CASSPATREQYF. CDR3 nucleotide sequence: TGTGCCAGCTCACCTGCTACTCGGGAGCAGTACTTC. The V gene is TRBV18, the J gene TRBJ2-7; no clear D gene. The V end lost 3 bases, the J end lost 7 bases, and 10 bases lay between the germline ends. Germline V CDR1 and CDR2: KGHSH, LQKENI. This CDR3 has 12 residues.

The table lists this clone with a few counts. This chain connects TRBV30 to TRBJ2-2, with TRBD1 matching over 8 bases. Germline V gene data show CDR1 as GTSNPN and CDR2 as SVGIG (reference sequence). The CDR3 consists of 14 residues. With V trimmed by 3 bases and J by 7 bases, 7 bases remained unmatched. The chain's CDR3 is CAWRRTGTVGELFF. In nucleotides, the CDR3 is TGTGCCTGGAGGCGGACAGGGACCGTCGGGGAGCTGTTTTTT.

The chain carries TRBV10-3 and TRBJ2-7; 7 bases line up with TRBD1. Per germline, CDR1 ENHRY and CDR2 SYGVKD. V gave up 3 bases and J gave up 0 bases; unmatched junction bases: 2. There are 14 residues in the CDR3. As DNA, the CDR3 is TGTGCCATCAGTGATGGGACAGACTCCTACGAGCAGTACTTC. Amino acid sequence: CAISDGTDSYEQYF.

The J gene is TRBJ2-7, the V gene TRBV19; D remains ambiguous. Trimming left V 6 bases short and J 4 bases short, with 19 bases between. The CDR3 has 15 amino acids. The germline gives CDR1 LNHDA, CDR2 SQIVND (reference sequence). CDR3 loop: CASRPRNGRYYEQYF. The CDR3 DNA reads as TGTGCCAGTAGGCCTAGGAATGGCAGATATTACGAGCAGTACTTC.

This rearrangement joins TRBV6-5 to TRBJ1-3; D is perhaps TRBD1 (6 bases). From germline, CDR1 is MNHEY and CDR2 SVGAGI. The CDR3 is 14 amino acids. V lost 6 bases and J lost 5, with 14 bases in between. CDR3: CASRRGTQRNTIYF. The DNA of the CDR3 is TGTGCCAGCAGGAGGGGGACACAAAGAAACACCATATATTTT.

The genes are TRBV2 and TRBJ2-2, with D hard to call. V lost 7 bases and J lost 0, with 9 bases in between. The length of the CDR3 is 14 residues. CDR1 and CDR2 (germline): SNHLY, FYNNEI. CDR3 in amino acids: CASMWQANTGELFF. DNA of the CDR3: TGTGCCAGCATGTGGCAGGCGAACACCGGGGAGCTGTTTTTT. The variable domain in full, completed from reference TRBV2 and TRBJ2-2, reads EPEVTQTPSHQVTQMGQEVILRCVPISNHLYFYWYRQILGQKVEFLVSFYNNEISEKSEIFDDQFSVERPDGSNFTLKIRSTKLEDSAMYFCASMWQANTGELFFGEGSRLTVL.

In this sample, this clone turned up a few times. This chain links TRBV14 with TRBJ2-1; maybe TRBD2 (5 bases). Germline V gene data show CDR1 as SGHDN and CDR2 as FVKESK. Trimming cost V 0 bases and J 6 bases, with 12 bases left between them. The CDR3 runs to 15 residues. The CDR3 loop is CASSQDWRVFNEQFF. CDR3 nucleotide sequence: TGTGCCAGCAGCCAAGATTGGCGGGTCTTCAATGAGCAGTTCTTC.

This chain links TRBV7-9 with TRBJ2-1; 9 bases map to TRBD2. Germline V lookup: CDR1 SEHNR, CDR2 FQNEAQ (reference sequence). The CDR3 has 19 residues. The V segment lost 6 bases and the J segment 5 bases; nucleotides outside the gene matches: 20. The CDR3 reads CASRRGRGGVLLKNNEQFF. CDR3 DNA sequence: TGTGCCAGCAGACGCGGGAGGGGAGGAGTCCTCTTGAAAAACAATGAGCAGTTCTTC. Full variable domain (rest looked up from reference TRBV7-9 and TRBJ2-1): DTGVSQNPRHKITKRGQNVTFRCDPISEHNRLYWYRQTLGQGPEFLTYFQNEAQLEKSRLLSDRFSAERPKGSFSTLEIQRTEQGDSAMYLCASRRGRGGVLLKNNEQFFGPGTRLTVL.

CDR3 bases: TGTGCCAGCAGCTTAGTTGGGGGGGGCAGTGAGACCCAGTACTTC. Translation gives CASSLVGGGSETQYF. The chain couples TRBV11-2 to TRBJ2-5, with D maybe TRBD2 (7 bases). V shed 1 base and J shed 5 bases, with 14 bases lying between them. The CDR3 runs to 15 residues. Germline V gene sequence: CDR1 SGHAT, CDR2 FQNNGV.

The genes are TRBV7-8 and TRBJ2-1; maybe TRBD1 (5 bases). The CDR3 has 14 amino acids. Trimming removed 3 bases from V and 0 bases from J, with 6 bases in between. Germline lookup yields CDR1 SGHVS and CDR2 FQNEAQ. The DNA for the CDR3 is TGTGCCAGCAGCTTCAGGGACTCCTACAATGAGCAGTTCTTC. Encoded protein: CASSFRDSYNEQFF. Based on the CDR3 plus reference TRBV7-8 and TRBJ2-1, the full variable domain is GAGVSQSPRYKVAKRGQDVALRCDPISGHVSLFWYQQALGQGPEFLTYFQNEAQLDKSGLPSDRFFAERPEGSVSTLKIQRTQQEDSAVYLCASSFRDSYNEQFFGPGTRLTVL.

The rearrangement links TRBV28 to TRBJ2-5, with D possibly TRBD2 on 5 matching bases. This CDR3 has 13 residues. CDR1 is MDHEN and CDR2 is SYDVKM in the germline V gene. V was pared by 5 bases and J by 0 bases, with 7 bases between. CDR3 residues: CASSQLDQETQYF. DNA for the CDR3: TGTGCCAGCAGTCAACTAGACCAAGAGACCCAGTACTTC. Full variable domain (outside the CDR3, taken from reference TRBV28 and TRBJ2-5): DVKVTQSSRYLVKRTGEKVFLECVQDMDHENMFWYRQDPGLGLRLIYFSYDVKMKEKGDIPEGYSVSREKKERFSLILESASTNQTSMYLCASSQLDQETQYFGPGTRLLVL.

The chain joins TRBV7-2 to TRBJ2-5; D is undetermined. V was shortened by 0 bases and J by 5 bases, with 10 bases between the two germline ends. Per germline, CDR1 SGHTA and CDR2 FQGNSA. This CDR3 comprises 14 residues. CDR3 bases: TGTGCCAGCAGCTTAGCGGGCGAGAAGGAGACCCAGTACTTC. Translated, it gives CASSLAGEKETQYF.